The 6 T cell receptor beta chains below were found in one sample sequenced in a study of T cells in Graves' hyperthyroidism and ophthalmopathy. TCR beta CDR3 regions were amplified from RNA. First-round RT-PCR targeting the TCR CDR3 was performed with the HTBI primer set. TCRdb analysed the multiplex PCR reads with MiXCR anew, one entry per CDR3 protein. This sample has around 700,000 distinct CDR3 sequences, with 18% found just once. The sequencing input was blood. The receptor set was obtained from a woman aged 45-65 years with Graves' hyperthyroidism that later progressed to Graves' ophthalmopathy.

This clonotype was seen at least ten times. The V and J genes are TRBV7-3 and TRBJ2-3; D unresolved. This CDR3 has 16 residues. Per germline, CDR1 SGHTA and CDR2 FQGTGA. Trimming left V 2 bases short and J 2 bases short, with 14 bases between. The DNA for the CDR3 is TGTGCCAGCAGCTTAGGTCCCATCGGATCCACAGATACGCAGTATTTT. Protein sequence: CASSLGPIGSTDTQYF.

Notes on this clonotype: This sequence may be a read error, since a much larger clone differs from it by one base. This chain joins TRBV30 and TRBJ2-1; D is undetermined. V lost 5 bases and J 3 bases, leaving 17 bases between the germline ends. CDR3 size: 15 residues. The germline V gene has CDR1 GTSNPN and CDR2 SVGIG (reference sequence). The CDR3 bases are TGTGCCTGGCGTCGACCCTTGGGCTACTACAATGAGCAGTTCTTC. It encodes CAWRRPLGYYNEQFF.

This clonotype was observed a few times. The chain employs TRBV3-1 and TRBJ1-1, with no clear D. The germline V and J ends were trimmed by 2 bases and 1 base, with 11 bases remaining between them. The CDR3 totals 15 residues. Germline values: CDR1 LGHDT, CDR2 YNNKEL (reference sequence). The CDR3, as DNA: TGTGCCAGCAGCCAAACTCGCGCAGGGAACACTGAAGCTTTCTTT. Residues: CASSQTRAGNTEAFF.

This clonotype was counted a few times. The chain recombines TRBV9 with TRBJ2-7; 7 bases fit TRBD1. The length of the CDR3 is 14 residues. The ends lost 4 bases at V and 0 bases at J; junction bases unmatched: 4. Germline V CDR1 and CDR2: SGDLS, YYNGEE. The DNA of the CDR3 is TGTGCCAGCAGCCACAGGGGCACCTCCTACGAGCAGTACTTC. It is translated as CASSHRGTSYEQYF.

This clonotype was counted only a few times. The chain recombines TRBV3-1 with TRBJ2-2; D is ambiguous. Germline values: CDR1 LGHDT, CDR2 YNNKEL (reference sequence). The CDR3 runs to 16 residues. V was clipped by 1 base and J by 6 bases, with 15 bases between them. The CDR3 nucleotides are TGTGCCAGCAGCCAAGGATTGCTTAGTGTAGCCGGGGAGCTGTTTTTT. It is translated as CASSQGLLSVAGELFF.

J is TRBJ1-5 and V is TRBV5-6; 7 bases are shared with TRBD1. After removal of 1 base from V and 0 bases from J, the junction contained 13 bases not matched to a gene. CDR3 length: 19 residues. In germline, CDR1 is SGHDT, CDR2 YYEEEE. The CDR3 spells CASSLKAGQSGGSNQPQHF. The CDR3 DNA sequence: TGTGCCAGCAGCTTGAAGGCGGGACAGTCTGGAGGTAGCAATCAGCCCCAGCATTTT.